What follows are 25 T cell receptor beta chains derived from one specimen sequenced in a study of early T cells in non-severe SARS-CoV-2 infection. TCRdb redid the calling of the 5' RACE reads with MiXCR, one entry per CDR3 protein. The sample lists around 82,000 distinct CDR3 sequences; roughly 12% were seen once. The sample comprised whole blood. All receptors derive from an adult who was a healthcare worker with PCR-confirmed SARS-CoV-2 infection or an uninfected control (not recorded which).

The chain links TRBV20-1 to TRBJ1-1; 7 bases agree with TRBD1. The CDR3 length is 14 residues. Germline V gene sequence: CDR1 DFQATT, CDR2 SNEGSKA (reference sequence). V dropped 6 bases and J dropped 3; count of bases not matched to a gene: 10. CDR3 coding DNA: TGCAGTGCGCCCAAGGGGGCCGGAGACACTGAAGCTTTCTTT. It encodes CSAPKGAGDTEAFF.

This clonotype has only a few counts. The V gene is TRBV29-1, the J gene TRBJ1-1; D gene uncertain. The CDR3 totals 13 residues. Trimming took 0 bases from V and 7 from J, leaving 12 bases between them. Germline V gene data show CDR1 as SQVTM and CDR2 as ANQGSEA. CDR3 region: CSVEDRFGIEAFF. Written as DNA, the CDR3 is TGCAGCGTTGAAGATCGGTTCGGGATTGAAGCTTTCTTT.

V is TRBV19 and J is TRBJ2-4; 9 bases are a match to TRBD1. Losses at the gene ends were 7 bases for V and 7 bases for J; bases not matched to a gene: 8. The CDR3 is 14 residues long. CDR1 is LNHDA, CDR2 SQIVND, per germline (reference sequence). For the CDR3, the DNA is TGTGCCAGTACCCCGGGACAGGGTAGGAACATTCAGTACTTC. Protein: CASTPGQGRNIQYF.

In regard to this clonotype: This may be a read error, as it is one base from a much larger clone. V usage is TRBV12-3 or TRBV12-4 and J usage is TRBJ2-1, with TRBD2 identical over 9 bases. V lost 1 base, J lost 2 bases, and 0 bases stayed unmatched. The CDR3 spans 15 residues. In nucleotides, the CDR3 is TGTGCCAGCAGTTTAGTAGCGGGGGCCTACAATGAGCAGTTCTTC. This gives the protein CASSLVAGAYNEQFF.

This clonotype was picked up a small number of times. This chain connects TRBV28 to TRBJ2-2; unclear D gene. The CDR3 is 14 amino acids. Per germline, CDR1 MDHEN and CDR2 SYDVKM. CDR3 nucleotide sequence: TGTGCATGTATCGGGCCGGCGAACACCGGGGAGCTGTTTTTT. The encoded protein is CACIGPANTGELFF.

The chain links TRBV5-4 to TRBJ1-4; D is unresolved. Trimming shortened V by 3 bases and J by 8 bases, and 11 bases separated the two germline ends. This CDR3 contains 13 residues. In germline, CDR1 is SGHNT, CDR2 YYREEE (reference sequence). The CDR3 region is CASSWLPTEKLFF. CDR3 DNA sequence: TGTGCCAGCAGCTGGTTACCCACGGAAAAACTGTTTTTT.

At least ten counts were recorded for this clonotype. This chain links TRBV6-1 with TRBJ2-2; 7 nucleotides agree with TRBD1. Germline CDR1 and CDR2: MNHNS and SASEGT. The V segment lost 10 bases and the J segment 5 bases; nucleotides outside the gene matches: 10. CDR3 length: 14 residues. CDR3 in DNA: TGTGCCACCGCGTGGGACAGCCCAACCGGGGAGCTGTTTTTT. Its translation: CATAWDSPTGELFF.

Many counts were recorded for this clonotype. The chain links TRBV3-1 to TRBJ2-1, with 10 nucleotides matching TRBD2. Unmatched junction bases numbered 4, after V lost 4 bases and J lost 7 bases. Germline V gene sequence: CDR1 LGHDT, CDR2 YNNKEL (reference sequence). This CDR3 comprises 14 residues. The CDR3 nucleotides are TGTGCCAGCAGCCTGGCTAGCGGGGGAAATGAGCAGTTCTTC. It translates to CASSLASGGNEQFF.

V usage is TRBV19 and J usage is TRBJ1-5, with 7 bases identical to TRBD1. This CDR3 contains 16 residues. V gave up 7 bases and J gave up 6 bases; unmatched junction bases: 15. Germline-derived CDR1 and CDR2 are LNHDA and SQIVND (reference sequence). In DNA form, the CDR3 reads TGTGCCAGTACCCTACAACAGGGGCTAGTGGGTCAGCCCCAGCATTTT. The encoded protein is CASTLQQGLVGQPQHF. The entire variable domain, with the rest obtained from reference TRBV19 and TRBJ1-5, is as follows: DGGITQSPKYLFRKEGQNVTLSCEQNLNHDAMYWYRQDPGQGLRLIYYSQIVNDFQKGDIAEGYSVSREKKESFPLTVTSAQKNPTAFYLCASTLQQGLVGQPQHFGDGTRLSIL.

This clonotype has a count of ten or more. The CDR3 DNA reads as TGTGCCAGCAGCCAAGATATAGCGGGGGGGCCTTATACGCAGTATTTT. Amino acids: CASSQDIAGGPYTQYF. The chain couples TRBV14 to TRBJ2-3; 11 positions match TRBD2. This CDR3 has 16 amino acids. V shed 0 bases, J shed 7 bases, and the junction held 6 bases outside the gene matches. Looked up from germline, CDR1 is SGHDN and CDR2 is FVKESK.

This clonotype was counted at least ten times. Here the CDR3 DNA reads TGTGCCAGCAGCCTCTACTTAGAGCAGTTCTTC. Translation: CASSLYLEQFF. The genes are TRBV6-1 and TRBJ2-1; D is undetermined. Germline V gene data show CDR1 as MNHNS and CDR2 as SASEGT. V was pared by 6 bases and J by 10 bases, with 10 bases between. The CDR3 runs 11 residues.

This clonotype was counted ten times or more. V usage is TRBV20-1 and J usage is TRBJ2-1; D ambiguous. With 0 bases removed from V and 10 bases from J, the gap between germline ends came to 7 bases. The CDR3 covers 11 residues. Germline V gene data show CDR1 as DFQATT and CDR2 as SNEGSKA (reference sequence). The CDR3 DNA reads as TGCAGTGCTAGAGATCCAAGAGAGCAGTTCTTC. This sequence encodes CSARDPREQFF.

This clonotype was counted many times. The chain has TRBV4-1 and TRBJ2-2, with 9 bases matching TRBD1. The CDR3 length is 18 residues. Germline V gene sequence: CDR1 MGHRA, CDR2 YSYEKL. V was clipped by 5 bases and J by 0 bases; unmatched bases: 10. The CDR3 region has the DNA TGCGCCAGCAGCTTCAATCCCGGACAGGGGCCGAACACCGGGGAGCTGTTTTTT. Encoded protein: CASSFNPGQGPNTGELFF.

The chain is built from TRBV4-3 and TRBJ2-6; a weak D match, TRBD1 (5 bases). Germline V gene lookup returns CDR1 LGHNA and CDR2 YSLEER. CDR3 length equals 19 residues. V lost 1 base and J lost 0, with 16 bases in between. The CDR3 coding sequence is TGCGCCAGCAGCCAAGGTCATCCAGGGTCTCCCTCTGGGGCCAACGTCCTGACTTTC. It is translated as CASSQGHPGSPSGANVLTF.

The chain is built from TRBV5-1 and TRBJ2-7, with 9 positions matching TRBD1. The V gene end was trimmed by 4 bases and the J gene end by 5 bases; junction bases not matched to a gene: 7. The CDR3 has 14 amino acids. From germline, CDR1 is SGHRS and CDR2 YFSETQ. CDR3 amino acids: CASSTYRGPNEQYF. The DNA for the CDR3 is TGCGCCAGCAGCACCTACAGGGGGCCTAACGAGCAGTACTTC. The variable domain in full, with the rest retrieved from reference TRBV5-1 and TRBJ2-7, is KAGVTQTPRYLIKTRGQQVTLSCSPISGHRSVSWYQQTPGQGLQFLFEYFSETQRNKGNFPGRFSGRQFSNSRSEMNVSTLELGDSALYLCASSTYRGPNEQYFGPGTRLTVT.

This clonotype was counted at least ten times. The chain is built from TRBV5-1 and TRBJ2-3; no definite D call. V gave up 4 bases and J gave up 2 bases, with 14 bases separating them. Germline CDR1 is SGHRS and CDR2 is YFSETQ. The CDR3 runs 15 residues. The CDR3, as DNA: TGCGCCAGCAGCACTGACCTGGGCGTCACAGATACGCAGTATTTT. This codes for CASSTDLGVTDTQYF.

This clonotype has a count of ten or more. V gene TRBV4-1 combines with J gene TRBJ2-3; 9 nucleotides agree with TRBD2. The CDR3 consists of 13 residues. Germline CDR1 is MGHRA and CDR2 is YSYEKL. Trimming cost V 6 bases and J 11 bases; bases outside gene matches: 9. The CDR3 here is CASRKLAGERQYF. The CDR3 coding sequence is TGCGCCAGCAGGAAACTAGCGGGTGAAAGGCAGTATTTT.

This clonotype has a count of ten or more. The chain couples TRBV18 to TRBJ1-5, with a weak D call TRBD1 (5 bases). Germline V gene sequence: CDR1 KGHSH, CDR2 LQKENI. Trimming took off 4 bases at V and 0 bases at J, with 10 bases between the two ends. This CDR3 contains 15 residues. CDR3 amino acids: CASSLGTDSNQPQHF. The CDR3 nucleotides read TGTGCCAGCTCACTGGGGACCGATAGCAATCAGCCCCAGCATTTT.

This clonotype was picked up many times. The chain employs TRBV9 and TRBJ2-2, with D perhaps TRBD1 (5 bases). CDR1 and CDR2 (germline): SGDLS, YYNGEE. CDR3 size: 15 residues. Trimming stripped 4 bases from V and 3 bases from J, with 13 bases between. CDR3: CASSQIQGYTGELFF. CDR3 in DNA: TGTGCCAGCAGCCAGATTCAGGGATACACCGGGGAGCTGTTTTTT.

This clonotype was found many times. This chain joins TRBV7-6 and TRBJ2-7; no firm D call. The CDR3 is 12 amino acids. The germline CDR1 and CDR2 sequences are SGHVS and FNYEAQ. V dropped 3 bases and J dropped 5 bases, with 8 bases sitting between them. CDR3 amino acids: CASSFGDDEQYF. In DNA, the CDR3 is TGTGCCAGCAGCTTCGGCGACGACGAGCAGTACTTC.

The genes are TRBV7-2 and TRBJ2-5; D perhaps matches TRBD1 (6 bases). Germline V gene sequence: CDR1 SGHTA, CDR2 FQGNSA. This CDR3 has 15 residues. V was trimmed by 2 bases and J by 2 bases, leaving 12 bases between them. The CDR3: CASSLFQGFQETQYF. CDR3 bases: TGTGCCAGCAGCTTATTTCAGGGGTTTCAAGAGACCCAGTACTTC. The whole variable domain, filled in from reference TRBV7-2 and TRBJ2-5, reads GAGVSQSPSNKVTEKGKDVELRCDPISGHTALYWYRQSLGQGLEFLIYFQGNSAPDKSGLPSDRFSAERTGGSVSTLTIQRTQQEDSAVYLCASSLFQGFQETQYFGPGTRLLVL.

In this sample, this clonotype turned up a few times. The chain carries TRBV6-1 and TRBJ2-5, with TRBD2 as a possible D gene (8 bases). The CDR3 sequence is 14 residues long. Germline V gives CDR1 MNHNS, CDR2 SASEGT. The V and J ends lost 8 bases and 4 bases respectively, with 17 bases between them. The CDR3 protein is CASQGGLVIETQYF. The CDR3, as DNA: TGTGCCAGCCAGGGGGGACTAGTGATAGAGACCCAGTACTTC.

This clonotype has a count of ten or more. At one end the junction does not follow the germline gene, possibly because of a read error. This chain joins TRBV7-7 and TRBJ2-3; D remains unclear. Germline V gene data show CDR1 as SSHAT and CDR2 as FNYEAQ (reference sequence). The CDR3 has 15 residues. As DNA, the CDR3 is TGTGCTAGCAGTAAAAAAACACGCACCAGGTTTGGGCAGTATTTT. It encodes CASSKKTRTRFGQYF.

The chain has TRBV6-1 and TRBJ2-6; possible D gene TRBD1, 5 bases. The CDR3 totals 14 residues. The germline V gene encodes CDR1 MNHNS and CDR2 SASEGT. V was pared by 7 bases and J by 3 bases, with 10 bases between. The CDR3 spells CASILQDGANVLTF. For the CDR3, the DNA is TGTGCCAGCATTTTACAGGATGGGGCCAACGTCCTGACTTTC.

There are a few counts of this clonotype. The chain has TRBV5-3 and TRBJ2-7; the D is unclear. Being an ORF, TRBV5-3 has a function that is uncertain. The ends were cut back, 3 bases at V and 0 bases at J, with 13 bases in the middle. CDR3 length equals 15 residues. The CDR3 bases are TGTGCCAGAAGCTCGCTAGGACGGCGCTCCTACGAGCAGTACTTC. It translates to CARSSLGRRSYEQYF.